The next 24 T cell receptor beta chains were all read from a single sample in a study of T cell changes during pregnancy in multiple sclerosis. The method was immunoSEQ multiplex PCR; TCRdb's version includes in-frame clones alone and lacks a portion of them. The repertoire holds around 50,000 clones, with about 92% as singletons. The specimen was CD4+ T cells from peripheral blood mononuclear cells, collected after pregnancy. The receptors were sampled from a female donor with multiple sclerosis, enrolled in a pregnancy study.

The CDR3 protein is CASSSGQATYEQYF. CDR3 in DNA: TGTGCCAGCAGCTCTGGACAGGCTACCTACGAGCAGTACTTC. The chain employs TRBV7-2 and TRBJ2-7, with 7 bases matching TRBD1. J gave up 2 bases and V 4 bases, and 5 bases lay outside the gene matches. The germline CDR1 and CDR2 sequences are SGHTA and FQGNSA. The CDR3 is 14 residues long. The variable domain in full, with the rest retrieved from reference TRBV7-2 and TRBJ2-7, is GAGVSQSPSNKVTEKGKDVELRCDPISGHTALYWYRQSLGQGLEFLIYFQGNSAPDKSGLPSDRFSAERTGGSVSTLTIQRTQQEDSAVYLCASSSGQATYEQYFGPGTRLTVT.

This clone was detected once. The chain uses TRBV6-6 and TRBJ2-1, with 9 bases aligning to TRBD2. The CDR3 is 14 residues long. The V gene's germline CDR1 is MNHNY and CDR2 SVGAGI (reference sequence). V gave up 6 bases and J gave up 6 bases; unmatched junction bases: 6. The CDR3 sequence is CASRDAGGPNEQFF. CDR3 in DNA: TGTGCCAGCAGGGACGCGGGGGGGCCCAATGAGCAGTTCTTC.

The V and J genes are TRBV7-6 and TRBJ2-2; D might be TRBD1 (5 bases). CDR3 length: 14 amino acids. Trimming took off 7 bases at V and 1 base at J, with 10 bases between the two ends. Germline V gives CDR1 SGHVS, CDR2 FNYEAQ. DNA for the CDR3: TGTGCCAGCACCCCCCAGGGGAACACCGGGGAGCTGTTTTTT. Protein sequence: CASTPQGNTGELFF.

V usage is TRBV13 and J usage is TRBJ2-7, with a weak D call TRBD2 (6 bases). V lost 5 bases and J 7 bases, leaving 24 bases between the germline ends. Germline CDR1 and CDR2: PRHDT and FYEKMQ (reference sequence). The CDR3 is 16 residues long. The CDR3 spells CASSRRGLLSEKEQYF. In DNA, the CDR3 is TGTGCCAGCAGCCGGCGGGGACTTCTTTCAGAAAAGGAGCAGTACTTC. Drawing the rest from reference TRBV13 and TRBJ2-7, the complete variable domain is AAGVIQSPRHLIKEKRETATLKCYPIPRHDTVYWYQQGPGQDPQFLISFYEKMQSDKGSIPDRFSAQQFSDYHSELNMSSLELGDSALYFCASSRRGLLSEKEQYFGPGTRLTVT.

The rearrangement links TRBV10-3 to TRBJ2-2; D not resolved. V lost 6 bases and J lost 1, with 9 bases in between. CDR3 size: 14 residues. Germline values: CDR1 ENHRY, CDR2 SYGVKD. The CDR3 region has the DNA TGTGCCATCAGCGACATGGGGAACACCGGGGAGCTGTTTTTT. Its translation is CAISDMGNTGELFF.

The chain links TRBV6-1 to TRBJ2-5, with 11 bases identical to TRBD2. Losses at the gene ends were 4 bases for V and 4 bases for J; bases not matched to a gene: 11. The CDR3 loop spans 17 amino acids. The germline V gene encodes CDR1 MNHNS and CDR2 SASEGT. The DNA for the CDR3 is TGTGCCAGCAGTGGCCAAATCCTAGCGGGGGGCGGAGAGACCCAGTACTTC. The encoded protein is CASSGQILAGGGETQYF.

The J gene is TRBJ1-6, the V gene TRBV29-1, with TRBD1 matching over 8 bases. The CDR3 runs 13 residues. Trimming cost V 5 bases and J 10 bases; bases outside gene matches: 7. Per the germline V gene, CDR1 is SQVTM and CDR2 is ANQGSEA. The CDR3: CSVSSGGSSPLHF. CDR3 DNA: TGCAGCGTTTCTTCAGGGGGCAGCTCACCCCTCCACTTT. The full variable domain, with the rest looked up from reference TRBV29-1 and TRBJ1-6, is SAVISQKPSRDICQRGTSLTIQCQVDSQVTMMFWYRQQPGQSLTLIATANQGSEATYESGFVIDKFPISRPNLTFSTLTVSNMSPEDSSIYLCSVSSGGSSPLHFGNGTRLTVT.

CDR3 sequence: CASSLERTSGGAETQYF. The CDR3 DNA follows: TGTGCCAGCAGCTTGGAGCGGACTAGCGGGGGGGCAGAGACCCAGTACTTC. The chain employs TRBV5-5 and TRBJ2-5; 15 nucleotides line up with TRBD2. Trimming cost V 0 bases and J 4 bases; bases outside gene matches: 4. Per germline, CDR1 SGHKS and CDR2 YYEKEE (reference sequence). This CDR3 contains 17 residues.

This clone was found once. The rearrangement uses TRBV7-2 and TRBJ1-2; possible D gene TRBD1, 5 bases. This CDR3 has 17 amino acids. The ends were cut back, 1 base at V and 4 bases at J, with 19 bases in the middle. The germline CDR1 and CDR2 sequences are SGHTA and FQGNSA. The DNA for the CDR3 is TGTGCCAGCAGCTTAGAGGGGAACCGACAGCCAATCTATGGCTACACCTTC. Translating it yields CASSLEGNRQPIYGYTF.

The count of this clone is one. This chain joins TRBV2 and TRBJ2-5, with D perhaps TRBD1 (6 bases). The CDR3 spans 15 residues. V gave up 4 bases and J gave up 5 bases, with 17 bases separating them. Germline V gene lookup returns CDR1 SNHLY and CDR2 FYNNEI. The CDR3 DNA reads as TGTGCCAGCAGTGGAAGAGGGGGTGTTATGGAGACCCAGTACTTC. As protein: CASSGRGGVMETQYF. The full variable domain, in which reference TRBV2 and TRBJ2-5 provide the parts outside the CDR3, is EPEVTQTPSHQVTQMGQEVILRCVPISNHLYFYWYRQILGQKVEFLVSFYNNEISEKSEIFDDQFSVERPDGSNFTLKIRSTKLEDSAMYFCASSGRGGVMETQYFGPGTRLLVL.

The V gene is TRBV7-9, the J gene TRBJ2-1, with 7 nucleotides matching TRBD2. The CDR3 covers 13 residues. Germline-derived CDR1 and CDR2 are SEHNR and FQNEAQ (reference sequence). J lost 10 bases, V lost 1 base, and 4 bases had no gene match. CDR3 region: CASSLVLGGEQFF. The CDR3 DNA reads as TGTGCCAGCAGCTTAGTATTGGGAGGGGAGCAGTTCTTC.

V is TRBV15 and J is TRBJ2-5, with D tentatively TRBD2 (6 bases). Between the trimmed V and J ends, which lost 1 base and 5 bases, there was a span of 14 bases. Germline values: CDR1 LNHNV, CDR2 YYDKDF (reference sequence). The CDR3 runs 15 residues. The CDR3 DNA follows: TGTGCCACCAGCAGAGTATCGGGACTTCCCGAGACCCAGTACTTC. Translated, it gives CATSRVSGLPETQYF.

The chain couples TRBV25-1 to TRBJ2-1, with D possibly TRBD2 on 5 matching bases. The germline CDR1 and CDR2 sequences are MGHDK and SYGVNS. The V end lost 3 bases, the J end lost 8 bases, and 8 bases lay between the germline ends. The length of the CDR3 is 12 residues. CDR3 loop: CASSDGVYEQFF. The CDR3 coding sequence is TGTGCCAGCAGTGACGGGGTCTATGAGCAGTTCTTC.

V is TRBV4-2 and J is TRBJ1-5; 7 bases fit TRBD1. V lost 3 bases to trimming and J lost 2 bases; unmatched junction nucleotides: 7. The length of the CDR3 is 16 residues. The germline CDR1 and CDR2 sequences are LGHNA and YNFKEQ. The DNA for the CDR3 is TGTGCCAGCAGCCAGCCAGGGGGAACAGGCAATCAGCCCCAGCATTTT. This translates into CASSQPGGTGNQPQHF.

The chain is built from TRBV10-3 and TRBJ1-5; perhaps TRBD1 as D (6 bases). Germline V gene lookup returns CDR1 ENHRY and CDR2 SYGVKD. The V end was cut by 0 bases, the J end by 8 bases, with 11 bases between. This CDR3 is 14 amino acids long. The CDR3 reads CAISESGGAKPQHF. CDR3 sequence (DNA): TGTGCCATCAGTGAGTCTGGGGGGGCTAAGCCCCAGCATTTT.

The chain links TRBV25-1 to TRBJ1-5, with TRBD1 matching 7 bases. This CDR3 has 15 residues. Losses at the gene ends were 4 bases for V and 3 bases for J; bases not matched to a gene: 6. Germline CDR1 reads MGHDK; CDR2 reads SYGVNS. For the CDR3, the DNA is TGTGCCAGCAGTGCCCCCGGGACAGTCAATCAGCCCCAGCATTTT. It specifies CASSAPGTVNQPQHF.

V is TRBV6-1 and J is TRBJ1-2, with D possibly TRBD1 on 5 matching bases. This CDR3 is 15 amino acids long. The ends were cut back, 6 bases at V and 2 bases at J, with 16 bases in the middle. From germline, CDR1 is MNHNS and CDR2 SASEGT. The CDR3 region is CASSQSDTPNYGYTF. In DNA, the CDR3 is TGTGCCAGCAGCCAATCGGACACTCCCAACTATGGCTACACCTTC.

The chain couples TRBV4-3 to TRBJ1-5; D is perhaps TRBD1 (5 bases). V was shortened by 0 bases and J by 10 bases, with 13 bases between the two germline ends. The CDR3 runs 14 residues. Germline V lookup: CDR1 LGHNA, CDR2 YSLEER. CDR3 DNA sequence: TGCGCCAGCAGCCAAGAAAGGGACTCAAGCCCCCAGCATTTT. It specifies CASSQERDSSPQHF.

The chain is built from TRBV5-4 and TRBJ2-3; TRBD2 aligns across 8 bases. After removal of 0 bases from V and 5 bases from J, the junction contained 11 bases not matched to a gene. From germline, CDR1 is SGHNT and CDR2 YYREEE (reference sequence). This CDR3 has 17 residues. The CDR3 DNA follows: TGTGCCAGCAGCTTGGCCGCGGGGGGTGGGATCGGAGATACGCAGTATTTT. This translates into CASSLAAGGGIGDTQYF.

As DNA, the CDR3 is TGTGCCAGCAGCTTCTCTCGCGGCAATCAGCCCCAGCATTTT. Its protein product is CASSFSRGNQPQHF. The chain employs TRBV13 and TRBJ1-5; D gene unclear. This CDR3 is built from 14 residues. Trimming removed 3 bases at V and 2 bases at J, with 8 bases between. Germline CDR1 reads PRHDT; CDR2 reads FYEKMQ (reference sequence).

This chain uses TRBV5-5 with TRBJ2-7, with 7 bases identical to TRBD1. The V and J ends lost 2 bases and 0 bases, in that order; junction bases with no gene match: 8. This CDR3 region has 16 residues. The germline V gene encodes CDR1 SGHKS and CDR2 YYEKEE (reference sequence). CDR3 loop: CASSFSPGQSSYEQYF. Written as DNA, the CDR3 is TGTGCCAGCAGCTTCTCCCCGGGACAGAGCTCCTACGAGCAGTACTTC.

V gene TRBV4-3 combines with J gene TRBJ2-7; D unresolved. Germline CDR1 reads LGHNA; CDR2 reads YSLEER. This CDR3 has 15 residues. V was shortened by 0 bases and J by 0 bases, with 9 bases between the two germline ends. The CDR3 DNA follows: TGCGCCAGCAGCCAAGATAACAGCTTCTCCTACGAGCAGTACTTC. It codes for CASSQDNSFSYEQYF.

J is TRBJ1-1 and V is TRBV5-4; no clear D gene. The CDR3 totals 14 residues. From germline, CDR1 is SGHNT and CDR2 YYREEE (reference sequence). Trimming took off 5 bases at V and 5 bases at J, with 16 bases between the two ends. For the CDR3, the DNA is TGTGCCAGCAGTCACGGGTTTGTCGAGACTGAAGCTTTCTTT. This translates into CASSHGFVETEAFF.

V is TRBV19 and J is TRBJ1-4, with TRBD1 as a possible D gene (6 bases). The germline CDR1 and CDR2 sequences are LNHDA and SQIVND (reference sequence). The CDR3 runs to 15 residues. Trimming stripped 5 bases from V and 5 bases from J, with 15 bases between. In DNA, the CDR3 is TGTGCCAGTAGTGCCCAGGGGTGGGGGAATGAAAAACTGTTTTTT. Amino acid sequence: CASSAQGWGNEKLFF.